This T cell receptor (beta chain) was observed in a study of shared clonotypes between healthy human individuals (dated by TCRdb to between 2020 and 2021). As for the study more broadly: The cohort comprised two women and three men aged 18 to 49 years. Per donor, three plates each were used for CD4 naive and CD4 memory, two for CD8 naive, and one for CD8 memory. To estimate repertoire size and how much clonotypes are shared between individuals, the study performed deep sequencing of blood TCR repertoires from 4 to 6 healthy adults. Different laboratories and diverse techniques were used to prepare libraries and sequence TCR repertoires, to increase sequencing depth and limit assay-specific biases. Per donor, leukapheresis produced somewhere between about 0.8 and 9.5 billion PBMCs.

The study at large found these results: Because the study included a small number of donors, the genetic and exposure-history diversity represented was limited. Incomplete sequencing was indicated by rarefaction of sorted-subset datasets, despite the large sequencing depth. Pairwise subsampling led to the expectation that sequencing depth would affect the degree of clonotype sharing among donors. Naive subsets generally had larger estimated clonotype richness than memory subsets did. Sampling was limited to blood, and TCR repertoires in tissue likely differ from TCR repertoires in blood. Higher generation probabilities were observed for clonotypes shared by all four sorted-subset donors than for non-shared clonotypes. Approximately 5% of naive CD4, 3.5% of naive CD8, 2% to 2.5% of memory CD4, and over 0.35% of memory CD8 clonotypes were shared across four donors.

TCR CDR3 regions were amplified from genomic DNA by multiplex PCR using the deep immunoSEQ assay. For each cell subset, the extracted genomic DNA was distributed evenly across all wells of several immunoSEQ 96-well plates, and each plate served as one replicate. For sorted subsets, each replicate PCR was loaded with approximately 0.2 ug genomic DNA, equivalent to 25,000 to 35,000 T cell genomes. Purified libraries were quantified with a Qubit 3.0 fluorometer, sized on a Bioanalyzer 2100, and re-quantified with the KAPA Library Quantification kit. Every immunoSEQ 96-well plate was sequenced on a separate single-read 150-cycle Illumina NextSeq 550 flow cell. Regarding the original processing steps: The immunoSEQ output contained only junctional sequences without quality scores, so filtering could not match that applied to full-length reads. To assign V/J genes and CDR3, sequences were annotated using PyIR, a Python wrapper for IgBLAST v1.9, with IMGT germline references. Reads were removed for weak V/J assignments (E-value above 1e-6), missing CDR3, stop codons, out-of-frame junctions, or ambiguous translated residues. V3J clonotypes were defined by identical inferred V gene, J gene, and CDR3 amino acid sequence. To compute the percentage overlap between repertoires, the number of shared unique clonotypes was divided by the size of the smaller repertoire. Repertoire richness was assessed with RTK rarefaction, the Chao1 estimator, and Recon v2.1 estimates of unobserved clonotypes. Generation probabilities for all TCRbeta clonotypes obtained by the gDNA method from a handful of donors were computed using OLGA. Here the immuneACCESS table is served through TCRdb, limited to in-frame sequences with V and J called. Missing clones are a known gap in these copies; in checked studies unresolved V genes cover under half, and the rest lacks a known reason. Clonal size and the V and J genes are those of that table, whereas D and trimming came from the DNA. In all, the sample holds millions of clones, and over 85% of those were seen once. Clones ranked in the top ten supply around 0.14% of the sample.

The V end loses 4 bases and the J end loses 0 bases, and a stretch of 19 bases separates them. The CDR3 runs 17 amino acids, cysteine and phenylalanine included. Only the CDR3 portion is preserved as DNA: 51 bases, with reading frame beginning at the first base. CDR1 and CDR2 are drawn from the germline V gene: MDHEN, SYDVKM. On this clone: Its antigen is not yet known. Base quality data are lacking; no much larger clone is found one base away.

The donors were healthy, HIV-negative adults with no recently reported acute infections or vaccinations. Every donor was a Caucasian adult residing in Nashville, Tennessee, USA. CD4+ T cells were enriched by magnetic negative selection, after which naive cells were positively selected on CD45RA and the negative fraction was taken as the memory subset. After blood collection by leukapheresis, PBMCs were isolated using Ficoll-Histopaque density gradient centrifugation and then cryopreserved in the vapor phase of liquid nitrogen. Analytical flow cytometry was used to check the purity and quantity of every magnetically sorted T cell population. From each sorted fraction, genomic DNA was isolated and quantified by UV absorbance on a Nanodrop 2000c.

This sequence uses TRBV28 and TRBJ2-7; the D gene is unclear. Sample: naive CD4+ T cells sorted from blood. In light of the paper, this sample's cell subset or site label describes: CD45RA+ positively selected. The source of this sequence is a man between 18 and 29 years old in good health. Here is the DNA: TGTGCCAGCAGTTCTGTCGCGGCGGCCGTTAGCTCCTACGAGCAGTACTTC. The translation is CASSSVAAAVSSYEQYF.